Following are 2 T cell receptor beta chains from one sample sequenced in a study of blood T cells in healthy people across ages. Sample-barcoded 5' priming and a J-beta primer mix drove a second PCR of 7 to 11 cycles. TCRdb fed the 5' RACE reads into MiXCR, producing one record per CDR3 protein. The sample has about a million distinct CDR3 sequences, around 48% seen once. Input material: blood. These receptors all stem from a man aged 25-45 years in good health.

V gene TRBV6-6 combines with J gene TRBJ2-3; 7 bases align to TRBD2. Germline lookup yields CDR1 MNHNY and CDR2 SVGAGI (reference sequence). The J segment lost 2 bases and the V segment lost 4 bases, leaving 9 bases of the junction unmatched. The CDR3 consists of 16 residues. The CDR3 nucleotides are TGTGCCAGCAGTTTCCTATCTAGCGGACTCACAGATACGCAGTATTTT. Protein product: CASSFLSSGLTDTQYF.

As regards this clonotype: Germline and junction disagree at one end, which may indicate a read error. The CDR3 region is CASSQEVAGLNYGYNF. The CDR3 DNA reads as TGTGCCAGCAGCCAAGAAGTAGCAGGGCTTAACTATGGCTACAACTTC. This rearrangement joins TRBV3-1 to TRBJ1-2; D is perhaps TRBD1 (5 bases). Germline assignment: CDR1 LGHDT and CDR2 YNNKEL (reference sequence). The CDR3 totals 16 residues.